This is a list of T cell receptor beta chains from one sample in a study of cytomegalovirus exposure and HLA in healthy donors. The method was immunoSEQ multiplex PCR; TCRdb's version includes in-frame clones alone and lacks a portion of them. The sample spans around 64,000 clones; the ten largest clones claim roughly 2.6%. The sample comprised PBMCs. These receptors came from a female donor in good health and CMV-seropositive. The CDR3 runs from the conserved cysteine through the conserved F or W. Each record gives: clone size, V gene, J gene, D gene, CDR3 protein, CDR3 DNA. A D gene is named only where the DNA matches it firmly. Not every row has a clone size; where given, it reads once, few, many or a size class.

NA	TRBV2	TRBJ1-4	NA	CASTPLAGVEKLFF	TGTGCCAGCACCCCTTTGGCAGGGGTTGAAAAACTGTTTTTT
NA	TRBV27	TRBJ2-1	TRBD2	CASSLGGSGRGNEQFF	TGTGCCAGCAGTTTAGGTGGTAGCGGGAGGGGCAATGAGCAGTTCTTC
NA	TRBV5-6	TRBJ2-7	NA	CASSFTYEQYF	TGTGCCAGCAGCTTTACCTACGAGCAGTACTTC
medium-sized	TRBV6-1	TRBJ2-1	NA	CASSEAWGPHEQFF	TGTGCCAGCAGTGAAGCGTGGGGGCCCCATGAGCAGTTCTTC
NA	TRBV7-6	TRBJ1-1	NA	CASSPTLMGALPRNTEAFF	TGTGCCAGCAGCCCAACCTTGATGGGAGCATTACCTCGTAATACTGAAGCTTTCTTT
NA	TRBV19	TRBJ2-3	NA	CASSDQGPDTQYF	TGTGCCAGTAGTGACCAGGGCCCAGATACGCAGTATTTT
NA	TRBV6-1	TRBJ1-1	NA	CASSVVQATFKNTEAFF	TGTGCCAGCAGTGTGGTTCAGGCCACCTTTAAGAACACTGAAGCTTTCTTT
NA	TRBV23-1	TRBJ1-2	NA	CASRGGTNYGYTF	TGCGCCAGCAGAGGAGGGACTAACTATGGCTACACCTTC
NA	TRBV10-1	TRBJ2-4	TRBD1	CASRGQGTNIQYF	TGCGCCAGCAGGGGACAGGGGACCAACATTCAGTACTTC
NA	TRBV7-2	TRBJ2-7	NA	CASSLGTDSYEQYF	TGTGCCAGCAGCTTAGGGACAGACTCCTACGAGCAGTACTTC
NA	TRBV7-9	TRBJ2-2	NA	CASIAGPKNTGELFF	TGTGCCAGCATCGCGGGGCCAAAGAACACCGGGGAGCTGTTTTTT
NA	TRBV4-3	TRBJ2-3	TRBD2	CASSHSSGIGDTQYF	TGCGCCAGCAGCCACTCTAGCGGGATCGGAGATACGCAGTATTTT
NA	TRBV10-3	TRBJ1-1	TRBD1	CAISEANRGPTEAFF	TGTGCCATCAGTGAGGCTAACAGGGGGCCCACTGAAGCTTTCTTT
NA	TRBV19	TRBJ2-1	TRBD2	CASRLAGESSYNEQFF	TGTGCCAGTCGACTAGCGGGGGAGAGCTCCTACAATGAGCAGTTCTTC
NA	TRBV5-1	TRBJ1-1	NA	CASSLRGGNTEAFF	TGCGCCAGCAGCTTGCGTGGCGGGAACACTGAAGCTTTCTTT
NA	TRBV5-1	TRBJ1-3	TRBD1	CASSAGTDQIHF	TGCGCCAGCAGCGCGGGGACAGACCAGATACATTTT
NA	TRBV13	TRBJ1-1	NA	CASSPLYGTEAFF	TGTGCCAGCAGCCCACTCTACGGCACTGAAGCTTTCTTT
NA	TRBV7-2	TRBJ1-5	NA	CASSLGSGAGQPQHF	TGTGCCAGCAGCTTAGGGTCAGGGGCTGGGCAGCCCCAGCATTTT
NA	TRBV11-2	TRBJ2-7	NA	CASSLGRLEQYF	TGTGCCAGCAGCTTAGGCAGGCTCGAGCAGTACTTC
NA	TRBV6-5	TRBJ2-7	NA	CASSYSREGAGYEQYF	TGTGCCAGCAGTTATTCCCGGGAGGGGGCTGGCTACGAGCAGTACTTC
NA	TRBV9	TRBJ2-1	NA	CASSVEAVIYNEQFF	TGTGCCAGCAGCGTAGAGGCGGTGATCTACAATGAGCAGTTCTTC
NA	TRBV7-8	TRBJ1-4	NA	CASSLEEGEKLFF	TGTGCCAGCAGCTTAGAGGAGGGAGAAAAACTGTTTTTT
NA	TRBV9	TRBJ2-1	TRBD2	CASSALAGVYNEQFF	TGTGCCAGCAGCGCCCTAGCGGGAGTTTACAATGAGCAGTTCTTC
NA	TRBV5-4	TRBJ2-1	NA	CASSRFGYNEQFF	TGTGCCAGCAGCCGGTTCGGGTACAATGAGCAGTTCTTC
NA	TRBV28	TRBJ1-5	TRBD1	CASTPPTGGAYQPQHF	TGTGCCAGCACCCCTCCGACAGGGGGCGCGTATCAGCCCCAGCATTTT
NA	TRBV19	TRBJ1-1	NA	CASRESTGLQTMNTEAFF	TGTGCCAGTAGGGAATCGACAGGCCTGCAGACCATGAACACTGAAGCTTTCTTT
NA	TRBV9	TRBJ1-1	NA	CASSSGVEAFF	TGTGCCAGCAGCTCCGGGGTCGAAGCTTTCTTT
NA	TRBV19	TRBJ1-1	NA	CASSLGQTNTEAFF	TGTGCCAGTTCACTTGGACAGACGAACACTGAAGCTTTCTTT
NA	TRBV11-2	TRBJ2-7	NA	CASSLTLDQYF	TGTGCCAGCAGCCTCACCCTAGATCAGTACTTC
NA	TRBV5-4	TRBJ1-4	TRBD1	CASSLGLGTGGTEKLFF	TGTGCCAGCAGCTTGGGATTGGGGACAGGGGGCACTGAAAAACTGTTTTTT
NA	TRBV7-8	TRBJ1-2	NA	CASSPSISYGYTF	TGTGCCAGCAGCCCATCTATTTCCTATGGCTACACCTTC
NA	TRBV4-3	TRBJ1-2	TRBD1	CASRSGTGGAEGYTF	TGCGCCAGCAGATCCGGGACAGGGGGCGCAGAGGGCTACACCTTC
NA	TRBV19	TRBJ1-1	NA	CASSITGGRTEAFF	TGTGCCAGTAGTATAACCGGGGGTCGGACTGAAGCTTTCTTT
NA	TRBV6-1	TRBJ2-1	NA	CAIRSGIVGEQFF	TGTGCCATTCGGTCGGGGATAGTCGGTGAGCAGTTCTTC
NA	TRBV6-5	TRBJ2-7	NA	CASTSDREAYEQYF	TGTGCCAGCACCTCAGACAGGGAGGCATACGAGCAGTACTTC